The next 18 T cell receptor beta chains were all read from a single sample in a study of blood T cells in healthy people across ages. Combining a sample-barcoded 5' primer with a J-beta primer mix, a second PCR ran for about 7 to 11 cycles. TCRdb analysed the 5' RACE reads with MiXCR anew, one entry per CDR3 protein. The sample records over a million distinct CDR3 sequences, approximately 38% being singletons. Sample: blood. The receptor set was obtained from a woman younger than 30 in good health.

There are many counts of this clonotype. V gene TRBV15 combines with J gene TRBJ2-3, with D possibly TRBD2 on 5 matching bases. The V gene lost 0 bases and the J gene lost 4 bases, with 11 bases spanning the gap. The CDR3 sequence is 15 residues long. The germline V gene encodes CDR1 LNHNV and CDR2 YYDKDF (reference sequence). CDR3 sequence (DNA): TGTGCCACCAGCAGAGATCCGGGAAGGGCAGATACGCAGTATTTT. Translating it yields CATSRDPGRADTQYF.

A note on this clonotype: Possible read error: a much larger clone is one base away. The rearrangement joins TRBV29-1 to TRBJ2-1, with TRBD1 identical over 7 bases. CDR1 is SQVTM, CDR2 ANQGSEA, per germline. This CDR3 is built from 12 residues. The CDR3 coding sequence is TGCAGCGGGGACAGACTCTACACTGAGCAGTTCTTC. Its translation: CSGDRLYTEQFF.

The CDR3: CASSYNERAEQYF. CDR3 in DNA: TGTGCCAGCAGTTACAATGAGAGAGCAGAGCAGTACTTC. The chain carries TRBV6-6 and TRBJ2-7; D unresolved. The germline V gene encodes CDR1 MNHNY and CDR2 SVGAGI (reference sequence). The CDR3 loop spans 13 amino acids. V gave up 2 bases and J gave up 7 bases, with 12 bases separating them.

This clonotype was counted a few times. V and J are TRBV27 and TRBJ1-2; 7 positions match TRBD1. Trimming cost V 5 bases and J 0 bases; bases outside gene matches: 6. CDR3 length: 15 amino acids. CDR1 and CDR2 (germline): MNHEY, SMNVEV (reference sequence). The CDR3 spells CASSPDRVSNYGYTF. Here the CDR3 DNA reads TGTGCCAGCAGTCCTGACAGGGTATCTAACTATGGCTACACCTTC.

CDR3 residues: CASSFFTGSTDTQYF. As DNA, the CDR3 is TGTGCCAGCAGCTTCTTCACAGGGAGCACAGATACGCAGTATTTT. The chain couples TRBV5-5 to TRBJ2-3; D perhaps matches TRBD1 (6 bases). V shed 2 bases and J shed 0 bases, with 10 bases lying between them. Germline V lookup: CDR1 SGHKS, CDR2 YYEKEE (reference sequence). There are 15 residues in the CDR3.

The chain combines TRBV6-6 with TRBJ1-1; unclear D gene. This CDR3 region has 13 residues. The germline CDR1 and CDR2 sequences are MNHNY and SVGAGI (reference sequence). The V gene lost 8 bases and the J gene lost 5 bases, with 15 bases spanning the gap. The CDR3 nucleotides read TGTGCCAGCCTCCTCGCTGGTAAAACTGAAGCTTTCTTT. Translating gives CASLLAGKTEAFF.

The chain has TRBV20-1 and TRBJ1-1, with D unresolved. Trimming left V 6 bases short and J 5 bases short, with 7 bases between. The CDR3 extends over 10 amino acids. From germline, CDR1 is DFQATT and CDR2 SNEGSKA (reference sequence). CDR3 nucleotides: TGCAGTGCCCTTAGAACTGAAGCTTTCTTT. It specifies CSALRTEAFF.

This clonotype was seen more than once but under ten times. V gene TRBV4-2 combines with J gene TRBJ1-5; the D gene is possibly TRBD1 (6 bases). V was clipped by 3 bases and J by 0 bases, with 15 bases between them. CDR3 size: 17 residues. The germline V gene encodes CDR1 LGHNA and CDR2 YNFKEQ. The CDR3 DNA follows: TGTGCCAGCAGCCAGCTGAGGACAGAAAATAGCAATCAGCCCCAGCATTTT. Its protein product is CASSQLRTENSNQPQHF.

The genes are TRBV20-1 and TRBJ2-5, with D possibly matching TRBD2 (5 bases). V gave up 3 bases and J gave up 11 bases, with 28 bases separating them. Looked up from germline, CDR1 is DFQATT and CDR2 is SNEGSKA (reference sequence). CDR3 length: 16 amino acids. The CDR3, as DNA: TGCAGTGCTAGCAAACCTACTAGGGCCTCCTACAATGAGCAGTACTTC. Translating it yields CSASKPTRASYNEQYF.

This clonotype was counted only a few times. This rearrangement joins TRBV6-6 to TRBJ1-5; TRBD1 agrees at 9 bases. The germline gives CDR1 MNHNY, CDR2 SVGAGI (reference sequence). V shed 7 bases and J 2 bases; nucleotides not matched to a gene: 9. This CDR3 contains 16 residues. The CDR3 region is CASKNGGQGGNQPQHF. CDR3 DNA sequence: TGTGCCAGCAAGAATGGGGGACAGGGCGGCAATCAGCCCCAGCATTTT.

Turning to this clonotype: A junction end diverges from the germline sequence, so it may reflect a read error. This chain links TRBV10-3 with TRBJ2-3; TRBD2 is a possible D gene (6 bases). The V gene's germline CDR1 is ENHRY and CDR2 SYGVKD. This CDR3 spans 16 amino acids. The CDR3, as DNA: TGTGTCATCAGTGATGGTGAGGGGACTAGCACAGATACGCAGTATTTT. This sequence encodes CVISDGEGTSTDTQYF.

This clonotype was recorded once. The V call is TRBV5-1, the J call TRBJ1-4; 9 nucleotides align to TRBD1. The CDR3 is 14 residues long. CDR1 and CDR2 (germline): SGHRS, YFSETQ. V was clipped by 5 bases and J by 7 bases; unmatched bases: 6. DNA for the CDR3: TGCGCCAGCAGGGTAACAGGGGGCGGTGAAAAACTGTTTTTT. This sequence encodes CASRVTGGGEKLFF. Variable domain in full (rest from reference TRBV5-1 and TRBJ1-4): KAGVTQTPRYLIKTRGQQVTLSCSPISGHRSVSWYQQTPGQGLQFLFEYFSETQRNKGNFPGRFSGRQFSNSRSEMNVSTLELGDSALYLCASRVTGGGEKLFFGSGTQLSVL.

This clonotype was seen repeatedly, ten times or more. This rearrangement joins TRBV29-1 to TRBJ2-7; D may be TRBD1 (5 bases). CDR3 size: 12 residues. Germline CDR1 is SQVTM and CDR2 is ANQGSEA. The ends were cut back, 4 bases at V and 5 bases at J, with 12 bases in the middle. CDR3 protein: CSVVGRVNEQYF. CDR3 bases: TGCAGCGTTGTAGGCAGGGTGAACGAGCAGTACTTC.

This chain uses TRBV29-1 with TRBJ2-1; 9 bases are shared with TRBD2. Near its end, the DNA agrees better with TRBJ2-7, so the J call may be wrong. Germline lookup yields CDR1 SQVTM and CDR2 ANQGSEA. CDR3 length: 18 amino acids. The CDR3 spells CSVEDQAGGCLSYNEQYF. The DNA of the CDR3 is TGCAGCGTTGAAGATCAAGCGGGAGGCTGCCTCTCCTACAATGAGCAGTACTTC.

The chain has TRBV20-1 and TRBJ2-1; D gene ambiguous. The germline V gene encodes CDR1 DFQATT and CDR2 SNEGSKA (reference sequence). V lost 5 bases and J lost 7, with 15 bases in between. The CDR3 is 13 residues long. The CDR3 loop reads CSAPPVGWNEQFF. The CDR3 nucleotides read TGCAGTGCTCCGCCGGTGGGGTGGAATGAGCAGTTCTTC.

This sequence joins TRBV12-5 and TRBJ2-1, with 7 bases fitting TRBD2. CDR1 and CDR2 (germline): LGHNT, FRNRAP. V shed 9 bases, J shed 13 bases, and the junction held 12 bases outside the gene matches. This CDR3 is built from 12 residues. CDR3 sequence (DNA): TGTGCTAGCGGTCCTGCGGGAGAGACCCAGTTCTTC. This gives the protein CASGPAGETQFF. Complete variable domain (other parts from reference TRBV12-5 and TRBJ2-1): DARVTQTPRHKVTEMGQEVTMRCQPILGHNTVFWYRQTMMQGLELLAYFRNRAPLDDSGMPKDRFSAEMPDATLATLKIQPSEPRDSAVYFCASGPAGETQFFGPGTRLTVL.

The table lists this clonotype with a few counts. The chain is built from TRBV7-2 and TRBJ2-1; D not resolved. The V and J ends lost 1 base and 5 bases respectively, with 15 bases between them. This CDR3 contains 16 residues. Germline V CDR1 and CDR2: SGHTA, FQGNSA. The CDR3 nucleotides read TGTGCCAGCAGCTTAGGGCCCCATACCGGAAACAATGAGCAGTTCTTC. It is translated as CASSLGPHTGNNEQFF.

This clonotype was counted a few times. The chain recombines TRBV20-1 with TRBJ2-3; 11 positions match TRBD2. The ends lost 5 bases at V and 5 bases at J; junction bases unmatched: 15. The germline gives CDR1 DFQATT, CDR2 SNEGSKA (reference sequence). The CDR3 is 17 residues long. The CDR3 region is CSAHTSGGPLYQDTQYF. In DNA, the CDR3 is TGCAGTGCTCATACTAGCGGGGGACCTCTTTATCAAGATACGCAGTATTTT.